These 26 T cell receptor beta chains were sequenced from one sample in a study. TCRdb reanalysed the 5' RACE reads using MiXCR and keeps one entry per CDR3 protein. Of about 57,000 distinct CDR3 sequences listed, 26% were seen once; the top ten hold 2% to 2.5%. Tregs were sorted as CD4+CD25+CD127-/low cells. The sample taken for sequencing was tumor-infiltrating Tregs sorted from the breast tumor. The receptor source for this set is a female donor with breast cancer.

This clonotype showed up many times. This CDR3 is CASSLADISYNEQFF. DNA for the CDR3: TGCGCCAGCAGCTTGGCCGACATCTCCTACAATGAGCAGTTCTTC. The rearrangement uses TRBV5-1 and TRBJ2-1; D is ambiguous. From germline, CDR1 is SGHRS and CDR2 YFSETQ. The CDR3 contains 15 residues. Trimming pared 0 bases from V and 0 bases from J, leaving 7 bases between.

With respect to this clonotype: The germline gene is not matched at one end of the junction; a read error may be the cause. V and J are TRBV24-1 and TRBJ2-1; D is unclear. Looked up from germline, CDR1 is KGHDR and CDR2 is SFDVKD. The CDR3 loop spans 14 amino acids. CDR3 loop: CATSGRVSNNEQFF. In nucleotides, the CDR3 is TGTGCCACCAGTGGGCGTGTCTCCAACAATGAGCAGTTCTTC.

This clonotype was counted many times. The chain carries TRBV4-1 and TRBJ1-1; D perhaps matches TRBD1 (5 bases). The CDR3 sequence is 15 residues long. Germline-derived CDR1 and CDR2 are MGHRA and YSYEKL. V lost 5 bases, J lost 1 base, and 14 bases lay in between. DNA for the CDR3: TGCGCCAGCAGCTCCCGCAGGGCGGGGAACACTGAAGCTTTCTTT. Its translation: CASSSRRAGNTEAFF.

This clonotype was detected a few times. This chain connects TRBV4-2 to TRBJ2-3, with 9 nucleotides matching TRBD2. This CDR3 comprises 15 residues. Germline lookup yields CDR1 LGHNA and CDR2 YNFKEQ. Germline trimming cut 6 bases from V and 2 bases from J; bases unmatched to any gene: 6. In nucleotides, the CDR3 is TGTGCCAGCAGGTGGACTAGCGAGACCACAGATACGCAGTATTTT. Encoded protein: CASRWTSETTDTQYF.

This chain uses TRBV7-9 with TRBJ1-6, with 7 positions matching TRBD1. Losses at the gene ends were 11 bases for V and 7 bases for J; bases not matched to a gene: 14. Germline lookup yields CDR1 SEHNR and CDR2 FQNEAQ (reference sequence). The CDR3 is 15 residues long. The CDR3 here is CAVKGTGDRNSPLHF. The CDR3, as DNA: TGTGCCGTCAAGGGAACAGGGGATAGAAATTCACCCCTCCACTTT.

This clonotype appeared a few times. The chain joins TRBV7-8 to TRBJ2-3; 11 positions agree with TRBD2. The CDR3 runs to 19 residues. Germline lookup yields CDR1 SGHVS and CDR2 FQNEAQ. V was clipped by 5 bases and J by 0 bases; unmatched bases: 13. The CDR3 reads CASSRSARLAGPSTDTQYF. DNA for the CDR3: TGTGCCAGCAGCCGCAGCGCCAGACTAGCGGGACCTAGCACAGATACGCAGTATTTT.

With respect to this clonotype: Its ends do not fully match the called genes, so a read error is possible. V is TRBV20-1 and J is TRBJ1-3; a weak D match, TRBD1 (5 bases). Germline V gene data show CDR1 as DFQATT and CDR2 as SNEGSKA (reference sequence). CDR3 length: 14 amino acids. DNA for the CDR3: TGCGGTGCACCATCCAGGGACTCTGGAAACACCATATATTTT. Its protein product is CGAPSRDSGNTIYF.

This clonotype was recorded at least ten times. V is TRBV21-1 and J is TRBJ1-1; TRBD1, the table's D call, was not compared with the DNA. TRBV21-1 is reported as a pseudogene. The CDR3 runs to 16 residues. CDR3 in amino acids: CASSRDRERVGTEAFF. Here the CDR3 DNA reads TGTGCCAGCAGCAGAGACAGGGAAAGGGTTGGCACTGAAGCTTTCTTT.

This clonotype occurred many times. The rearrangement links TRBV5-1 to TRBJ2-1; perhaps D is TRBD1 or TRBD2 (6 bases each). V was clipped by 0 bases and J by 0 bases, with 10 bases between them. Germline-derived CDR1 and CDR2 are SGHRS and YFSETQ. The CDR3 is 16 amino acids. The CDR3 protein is CASSLGGTSSYNEQFF. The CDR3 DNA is TGCGCCAGCAGCTTGGGCGGGACAAGCTCCTACAATGAGCAGTTCTTC.

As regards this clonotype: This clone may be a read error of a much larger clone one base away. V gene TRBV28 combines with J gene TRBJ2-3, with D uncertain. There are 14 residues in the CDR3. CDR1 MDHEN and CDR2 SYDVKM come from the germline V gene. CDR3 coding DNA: TGTACCAGCAGTTTGGCAGCACGCACAGATACGCAGTATTTT. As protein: CTSSLAARTDTQYF.

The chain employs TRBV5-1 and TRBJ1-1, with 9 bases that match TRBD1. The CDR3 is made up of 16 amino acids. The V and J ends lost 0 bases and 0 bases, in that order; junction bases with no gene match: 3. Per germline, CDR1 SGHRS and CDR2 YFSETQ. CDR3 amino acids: CASSLGGTGLNTEAFF. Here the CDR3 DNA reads TGCGCCAGCAGCTTGGGGGGGACAGGGTTGAACACTGAAGCTTTCTTT.

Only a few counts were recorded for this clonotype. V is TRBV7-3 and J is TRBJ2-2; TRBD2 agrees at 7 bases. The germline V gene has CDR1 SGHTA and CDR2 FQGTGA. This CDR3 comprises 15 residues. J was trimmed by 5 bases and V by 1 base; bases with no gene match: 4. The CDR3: CASSLNGRPTGELFF. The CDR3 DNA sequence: TGTGCCAGCAGCTTAAACGGGAGGCCTACCGGGGAGCTGTTTTTT. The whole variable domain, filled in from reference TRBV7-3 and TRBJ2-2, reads GAGVSQTPSNKVTEKGKYVELRCDPISGHTALYWYRQSLGQGPEFLIYFQGTGAADDSGLPNDRFFAVRPEGSVSTLKIQRTERGDSAVYLCASSLNGRPTGELFFGEGSRLTVL.

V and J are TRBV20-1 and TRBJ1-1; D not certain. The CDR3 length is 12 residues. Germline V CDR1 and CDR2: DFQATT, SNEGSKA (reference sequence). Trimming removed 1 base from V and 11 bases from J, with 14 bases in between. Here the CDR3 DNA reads TGCAGTGCTAGAGGCCTAGTCCAAGGGGCTTTCTTT. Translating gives CSARGLVQGAFF.

The CDR3 DNA is TGTGCCAGCGGTCTTACGATGTACAATGAGCAGTTCTTC. It codes for CASGLTMYNEQFF. The chain employs TRBV2 and TRBJ2-1; no definite D call. The V gene's germline CDR1 is SNHLY and CDR2 FYNNEI. The CDR3 sequence is 13 residues long. V lost 8 bases to trimming and J lost 4 bases, with 12 bases between them.

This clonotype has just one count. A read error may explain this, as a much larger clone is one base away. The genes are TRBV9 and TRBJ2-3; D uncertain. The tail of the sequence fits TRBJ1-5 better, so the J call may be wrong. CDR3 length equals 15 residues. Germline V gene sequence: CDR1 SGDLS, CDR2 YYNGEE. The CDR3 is CASSALEGSTDTQHF. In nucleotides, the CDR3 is TGTGCCAGCAGCGCCCTCGAGGGCAGCACAGATACGCAGCATTTT.

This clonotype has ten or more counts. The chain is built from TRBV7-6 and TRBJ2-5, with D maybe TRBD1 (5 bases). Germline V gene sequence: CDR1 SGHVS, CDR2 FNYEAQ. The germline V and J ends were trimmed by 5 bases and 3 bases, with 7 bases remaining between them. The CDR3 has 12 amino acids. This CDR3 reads CASSPREETQYF. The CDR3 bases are TGTGCCAGCAGCCCCAGGGAAGAGACCCAGTACTTC.

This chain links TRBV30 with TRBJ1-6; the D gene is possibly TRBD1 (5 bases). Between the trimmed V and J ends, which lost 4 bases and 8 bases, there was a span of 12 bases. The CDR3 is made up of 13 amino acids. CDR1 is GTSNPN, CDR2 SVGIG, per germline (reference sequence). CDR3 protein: CAWNRDPDSPLHF. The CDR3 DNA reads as TGTGCCTGGAACCGGGACCCAGATTCACCCCTCCACTTT. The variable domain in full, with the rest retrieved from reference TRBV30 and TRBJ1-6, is SQTIHQWPATLVQPVGSPLSLECTVEGTSNPNLYWYRQAAGRGLQLLFYSVGIGQISSEVPQNLSASRPQDRQFILSSKKLLLSDSGFYLCAWNRDPDSPLHFGNGTRLTVT.

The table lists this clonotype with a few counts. CDR3 nucleotides: TGTGCCAGCAGCTCGGAGTTAACCGGGGAGCTGTTTTTT. Translated: CASSSELTGELFF. The genes are TRBV7-3 and TRBJ2-2; no clear D. V lost 4 bases to trimming and J lost 5 bases, with 8 bases between them. This CDR3 contains 13 residues. Germline lookup yields CDR1 SGHTA and CDR2 FQGTGA.

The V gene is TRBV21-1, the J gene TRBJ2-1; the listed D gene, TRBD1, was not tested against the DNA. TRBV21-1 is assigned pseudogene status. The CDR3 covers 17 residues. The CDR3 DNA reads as TGTGCCAGCAGCGGACAAGAGGGGGTCGGTCCGTACAATGAGCAGTTCTTC. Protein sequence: CASSGQEGVGPYNEQFF.

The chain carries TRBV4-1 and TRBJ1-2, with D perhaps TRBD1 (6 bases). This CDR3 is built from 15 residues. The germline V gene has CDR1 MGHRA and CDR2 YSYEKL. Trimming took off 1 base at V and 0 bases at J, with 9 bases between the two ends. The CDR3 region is CASSQGDKANYGYTF. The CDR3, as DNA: TGCGCCAGCAGCCAAGGGGACAAAGCTAACTATGGCTACACCTTC.

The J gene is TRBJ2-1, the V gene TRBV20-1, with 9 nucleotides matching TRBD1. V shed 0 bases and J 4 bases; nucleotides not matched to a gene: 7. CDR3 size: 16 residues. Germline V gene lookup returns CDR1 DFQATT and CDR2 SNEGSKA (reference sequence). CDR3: CSARDRQGERYNEQFF. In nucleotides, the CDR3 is TGCAGTGCTAGAGATCGACAGGGGGAACGATACAATGAGCAGTTCTTC.

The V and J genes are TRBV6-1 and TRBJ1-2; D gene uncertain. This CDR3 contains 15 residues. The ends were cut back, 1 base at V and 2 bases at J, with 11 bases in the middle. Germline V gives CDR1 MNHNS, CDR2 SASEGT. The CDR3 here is CASSEGMASNYGYTF. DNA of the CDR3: TGTGCCAGCAGTGAAGGTATGGCCTCCAACTATGGCTACACCTTC.

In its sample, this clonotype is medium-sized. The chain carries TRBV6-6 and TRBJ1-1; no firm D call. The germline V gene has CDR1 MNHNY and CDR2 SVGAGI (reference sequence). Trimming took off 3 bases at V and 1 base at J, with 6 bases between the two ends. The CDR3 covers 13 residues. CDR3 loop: CASSYHPNTEAFF. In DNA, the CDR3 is TGTGCCAGCAGTTATCACCCGAACACTGAAGCTTTCTTT.

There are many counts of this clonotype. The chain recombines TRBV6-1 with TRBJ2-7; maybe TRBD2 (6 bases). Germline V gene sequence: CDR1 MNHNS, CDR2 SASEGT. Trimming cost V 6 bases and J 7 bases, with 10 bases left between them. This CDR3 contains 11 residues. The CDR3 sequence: CASSRGGEQYF. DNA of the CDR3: TGTGCCAGCAGCCGCGGAGGGGAGCAGTACTTC.

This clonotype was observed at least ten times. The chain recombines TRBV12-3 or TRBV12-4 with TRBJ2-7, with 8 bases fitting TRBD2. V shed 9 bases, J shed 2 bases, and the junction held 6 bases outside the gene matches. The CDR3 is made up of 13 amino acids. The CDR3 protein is CASSGDSPYEQYF. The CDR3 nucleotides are TGTGCCAGTAGCGGGGACTCCCCCTACGAGCAGTACTTC.

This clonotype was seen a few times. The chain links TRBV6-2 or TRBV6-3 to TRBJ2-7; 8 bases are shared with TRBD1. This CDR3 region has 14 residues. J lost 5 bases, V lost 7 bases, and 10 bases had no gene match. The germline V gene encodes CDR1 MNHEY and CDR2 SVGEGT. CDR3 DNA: TGTGCCAGCAAAGAGGACAGGGTATCCGACGAGCAGTACTTC. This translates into CASKEDRVSDEQYF.